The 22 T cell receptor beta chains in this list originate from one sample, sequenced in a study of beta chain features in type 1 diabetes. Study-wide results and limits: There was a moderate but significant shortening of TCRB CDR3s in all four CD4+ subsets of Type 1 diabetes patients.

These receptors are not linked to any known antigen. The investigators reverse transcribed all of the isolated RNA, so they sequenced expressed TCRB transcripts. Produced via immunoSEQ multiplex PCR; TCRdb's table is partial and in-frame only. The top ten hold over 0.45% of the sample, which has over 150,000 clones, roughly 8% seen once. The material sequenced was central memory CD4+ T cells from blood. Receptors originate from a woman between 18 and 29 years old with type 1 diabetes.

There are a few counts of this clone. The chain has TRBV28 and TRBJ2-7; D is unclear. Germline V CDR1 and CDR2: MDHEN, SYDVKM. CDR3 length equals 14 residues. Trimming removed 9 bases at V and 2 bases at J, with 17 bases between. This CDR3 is CASSAALGTYEQYF. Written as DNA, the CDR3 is TGTGCCAGTTCGGCGGCCCTAGGCACCTACGAGCAGTACTTC.

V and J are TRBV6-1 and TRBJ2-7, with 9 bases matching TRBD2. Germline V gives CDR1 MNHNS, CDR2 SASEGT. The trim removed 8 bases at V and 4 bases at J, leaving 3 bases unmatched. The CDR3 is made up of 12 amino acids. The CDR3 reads CASGGGVYEQYF. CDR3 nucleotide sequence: TGTGCCAGCGGCGGGGGGGTGTACGAGCAGTACTTC.

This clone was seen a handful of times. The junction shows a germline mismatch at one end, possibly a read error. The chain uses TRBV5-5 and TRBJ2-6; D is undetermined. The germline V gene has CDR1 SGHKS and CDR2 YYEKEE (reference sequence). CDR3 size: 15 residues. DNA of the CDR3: TGCGCCAGCAGCTCACAGACCTCTGGGGCCAACGTCCTGACTTTC. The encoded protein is CASSSQTSGANVLTF.

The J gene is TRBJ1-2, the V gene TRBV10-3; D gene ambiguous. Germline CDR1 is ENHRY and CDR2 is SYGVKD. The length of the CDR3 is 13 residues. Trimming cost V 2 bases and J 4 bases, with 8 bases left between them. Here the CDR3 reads CAISEPPGYGYTF. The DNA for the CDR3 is TGTGCCATCAGTGAGCCTCCAGGCTATGGCTACACCTTC.

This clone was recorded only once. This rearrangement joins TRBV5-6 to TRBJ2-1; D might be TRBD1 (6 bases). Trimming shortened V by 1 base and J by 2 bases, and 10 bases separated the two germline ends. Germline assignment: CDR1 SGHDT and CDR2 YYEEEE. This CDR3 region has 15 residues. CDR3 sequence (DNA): TGTGCCAGCAGCTTGTGGGGACAACCCTACAATGAGCAGTTCTTC. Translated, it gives CASSLWGQPYNEQFF.

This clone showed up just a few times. The CDR3 loop reads CASSPITGGYGYTF. The CDR3 DNA sequence: TGTGCCAGCTCACCAATTACAGGGGGCTATGGCTACACCTTC. The V gene is TRBV18, the J gene TRBJ1-2; 8 bases match TRBD1. Germline loops: CDR1 KGHSH, CDR2 LQKENI. The length of the CDR3 is 14 residues. V was pared by 2 bases and J by 4 bases, with 3 bases of the junction left unmatched.

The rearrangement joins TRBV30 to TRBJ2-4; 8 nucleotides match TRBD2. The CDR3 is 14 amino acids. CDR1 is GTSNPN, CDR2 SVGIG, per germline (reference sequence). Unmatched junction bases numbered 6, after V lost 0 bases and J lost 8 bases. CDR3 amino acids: CAWSVRGGIDIQYF. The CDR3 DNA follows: TGTGCCTGGAGTGTACGGGGGGGTATAGACATTCAGTACTTC.

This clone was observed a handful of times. In DNA, the CDR3 is TGTGCCAGCACCCGGACTAGCGGCTTCAATGAGCAGTTCTTC. Translating gives CASTRTSGFNEQFF. V usage is TRBV9 and J usage is TRBJ2-1, with 10 nucleotides matching TRBD2. The length of the CDR3 is 14 residues. Germline CDR1 reads SGDLS; CDR2 reads YYNGEE. V lost 6 bases to trimming and J lost 6 bases; unmatched junction nucleotides: 6.

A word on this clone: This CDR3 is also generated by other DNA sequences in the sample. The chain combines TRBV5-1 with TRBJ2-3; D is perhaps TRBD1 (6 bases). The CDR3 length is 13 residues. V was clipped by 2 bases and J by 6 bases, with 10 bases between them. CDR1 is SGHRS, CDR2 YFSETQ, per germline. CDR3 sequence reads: CASSLGQGDTQYF. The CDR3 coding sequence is TGCGCCAGCAGCTTAGGTCAGGGGGATACGCAGTATTTT.

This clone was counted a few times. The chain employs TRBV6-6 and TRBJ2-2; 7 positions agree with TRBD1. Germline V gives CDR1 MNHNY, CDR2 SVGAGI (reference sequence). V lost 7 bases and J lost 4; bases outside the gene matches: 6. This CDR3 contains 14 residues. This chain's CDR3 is CASTLKGATGELFF. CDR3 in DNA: TGTGCCAGCACCCTTAAGGGGGCCACCGGGGAGCTGTTTTTT.

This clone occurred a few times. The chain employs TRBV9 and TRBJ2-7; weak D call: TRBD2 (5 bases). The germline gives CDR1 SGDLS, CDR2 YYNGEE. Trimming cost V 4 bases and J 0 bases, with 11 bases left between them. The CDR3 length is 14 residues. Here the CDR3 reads CASSPRRGSYEQYF. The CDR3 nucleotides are TGTGCCAGCAGCCCGAGACGGGGCTCCTACGAGCAGTACTTC.

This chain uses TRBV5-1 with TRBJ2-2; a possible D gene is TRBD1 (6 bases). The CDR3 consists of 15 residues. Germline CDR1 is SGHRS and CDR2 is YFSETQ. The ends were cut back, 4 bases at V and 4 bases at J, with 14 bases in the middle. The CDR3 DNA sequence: TGCGCCAGCAGCAATACACCAGGGGTCACCGGGGAGCTGTTTTTT. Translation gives CASSNTPGVTGELFF.

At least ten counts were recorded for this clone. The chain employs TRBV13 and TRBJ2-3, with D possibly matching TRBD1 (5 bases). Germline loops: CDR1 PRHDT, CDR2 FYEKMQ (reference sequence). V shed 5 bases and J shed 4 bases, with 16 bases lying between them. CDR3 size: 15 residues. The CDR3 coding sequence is TGTGCCAGCAGCCCCCAGGGAATGGTCGCAGATACGCAGTATTTT. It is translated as CASSPQGMVADTQYF.

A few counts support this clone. CDR3 residues: CASSGTGGYEQYF. The DNA for the CDR3 is TGTGCCAGCAGTGGCACAGGGGGGTACGAGCAGTACTTC. The chain is built from TRBV2 and TRBJ2-7; 8 bases are shared with TRBD1. The CDR3 is 13 residues long. After removal of 4 bases from V and 4 bases from J, the junction contained 3 bases not matched to a gene. Germline CDR1 reads SNHLY; CDR2 reads FYNNEI.

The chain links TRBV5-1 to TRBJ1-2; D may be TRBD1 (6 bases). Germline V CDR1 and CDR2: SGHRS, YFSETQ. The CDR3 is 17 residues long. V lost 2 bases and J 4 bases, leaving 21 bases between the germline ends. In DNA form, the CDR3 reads TGCGCCAGCAGCTTTGGGACAAGGGCGTCACTAGGCTATGGCTACACCTTC. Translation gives CASSFGTRASLGYGYTF.

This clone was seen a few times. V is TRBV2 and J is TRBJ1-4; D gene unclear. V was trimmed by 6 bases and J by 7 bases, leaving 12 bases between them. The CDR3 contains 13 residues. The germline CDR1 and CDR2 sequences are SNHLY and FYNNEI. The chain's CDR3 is CASRSGWSEKLFF. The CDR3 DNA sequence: TGTGCCAGCAGATCCGGATGGAGTGAAAAACTGTTTTTT. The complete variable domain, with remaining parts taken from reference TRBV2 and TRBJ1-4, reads EPEVTQTPSHQVTQMGQEVILRCVPISNHLYFYWYRQILGQKVEFLVSFYNNEISEKSEIFDDQFSVERPDGSNFTLKIRSTKLEDSAMYFCASRSGWSEKLFFGSGTQLSVL.

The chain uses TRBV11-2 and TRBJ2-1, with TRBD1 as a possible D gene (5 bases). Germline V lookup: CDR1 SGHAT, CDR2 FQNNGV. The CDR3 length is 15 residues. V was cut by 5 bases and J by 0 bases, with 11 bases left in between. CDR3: CASSPLQGSYNEQFF. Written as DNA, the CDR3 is TGTGCCAGCAGCCCCTTGCAGGGCTCCTACAATGAGCAGTTCTTC.

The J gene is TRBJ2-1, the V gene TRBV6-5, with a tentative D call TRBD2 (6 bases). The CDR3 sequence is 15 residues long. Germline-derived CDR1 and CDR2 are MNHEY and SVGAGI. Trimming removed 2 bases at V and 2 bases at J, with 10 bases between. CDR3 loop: CASSYVGGTYNEQFF. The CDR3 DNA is TGTGCCAGCAGTTACGTTGGGGGGACCTACAATGAGCAGTTCTTC.

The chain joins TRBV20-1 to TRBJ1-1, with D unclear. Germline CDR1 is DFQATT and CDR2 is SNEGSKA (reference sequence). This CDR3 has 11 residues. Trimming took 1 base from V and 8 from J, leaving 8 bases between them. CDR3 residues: CSARGGGEAFF. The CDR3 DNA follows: TGCAGTGCTAGAGGAGGTGGAGAAGCTTTCTTT.

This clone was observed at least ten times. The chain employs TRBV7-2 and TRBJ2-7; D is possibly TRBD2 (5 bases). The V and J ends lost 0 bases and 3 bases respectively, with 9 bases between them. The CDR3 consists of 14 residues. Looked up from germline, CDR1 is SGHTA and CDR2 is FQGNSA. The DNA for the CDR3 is TGTGCCAGCAGCTTAGCTCCCGGGATCTACGAGCAGTACTTC. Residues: CASSLAPGIYEQYF.

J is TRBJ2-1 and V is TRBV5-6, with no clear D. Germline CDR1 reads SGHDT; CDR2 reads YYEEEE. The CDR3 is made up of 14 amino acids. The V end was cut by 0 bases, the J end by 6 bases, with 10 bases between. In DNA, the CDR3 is TGTGCCAGCAGCTTGGCAGGCCTTCCCAATGAGCAGTTCTTC. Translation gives CASSLAGLPNEQFF.

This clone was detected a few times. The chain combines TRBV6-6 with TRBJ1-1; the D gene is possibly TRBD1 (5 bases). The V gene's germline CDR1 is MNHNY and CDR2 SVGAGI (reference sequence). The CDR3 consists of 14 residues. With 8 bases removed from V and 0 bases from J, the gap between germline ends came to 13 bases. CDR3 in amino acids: CASGAGPMNTEAFF. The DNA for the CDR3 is TGTGCCAGCGGGGCAGGGCCGATGAACACTGAAGCTTTCTTT.